These 21 T cell receptor beta chains were sequenced from one sample in a study of T cells in Graves' hyperthyroidism and ophthalmopathy. Amplification of TCR beta CDR3 regions used RNA as the template. During a first-round RT-PCR of the TCR CDR3, the HTBI primer set was used. Each CDR3 protein is one row after TCRdb ran MiXCR on the multiplex PCR reads. The sample carries fewer than 450,000 distinct CDR3 sequences, roughly 15% recorded once. Sequencing used blood. These receptors were taken from a woman in her twenties or thirties with Graves' hyperthyroidism that later progressed to Graves' ophthalmopathy.

This clonotype appeared a few times. The chain carries TRBV6-2 or TRBV6-3 and TRBJ2-7; D perhaps matches TRBD2 (7 bases). V was shortened by 7 bases and J by 0 bases, with 19 bases between the two germline ends. Germline CDR1 reads MNHEY; CDR2 reads SVGEGT. The CDR3 has 16 residues. CDR3 sequence reads: CASTGGHSYLSYEQYF. For the CDR3, the DNA is TGTGCCAGCACCGGGGGGCACTCTTACCTCTCCTACGAGCAGTACTTC.

This clonotype was recorded a few times. The rearrangement links TRBV25-1 to TRBJ2-3, with D tentatively TRBD2 (6 bases). Germline CDR1 is MGHDK and CDR2 is SYGVNS. The CDR3 has 16 residues. V was cut by 3 bases and J by 2 bases, with 15 bases left in between. The CDR3 is CASSETGSRNTDTQYF. The CDR3 bases are TGTGCCAGCAGTGAGACCGGGAGCCGAAACACAGATACGCAGTATTTT.

This chain uses TRBV6-1 with TRBJ1-6; D ambiguous. The CDR3 extends over 15 amino acids. Trimming pared 5 bases from V and 8 bases from J, leaving 16 bases between. In germline, CDR1 is MNHNS, CDR2 SASEGT. In DNA form, the CDR3 reads TGTGCCAGCAGTCGTTTCGGACCCTCGGATTCACCCCTCCACTTT. This translates into CASSRFGPSDSPLHF.

The chain recombines TRBV28 with TRBJ2-3; 8 bases match TRBD2. The V gene's germline CDR1 is MDHEN and CDR2 SYDVKM. V shed 7 bases and J 6 bases; nucleotides not matched to a gene: 9. The CDR3 length is 14 residues. The DNA of the CDR3 is TGTGCCAGCAACCACCTGGGCGGGAGGGATACGCAGTATTTT. It specifies CASNHLGGRDTQYF.

This clonotype was seen more than once but under ten times. A read error is possible here, since a much larger clone lies one base away. V is TRBV11-1 and J is TRBJ2-7, with a tentative D call TRBD1 (5 bases). Germline-derived CDR1 and CDR2 are SGHAT and FQDESV (reference sequence). This CDR3 region has 13 residues. The CDR3: CASSRQRGYEQHF. In DNA, the CDR3 is TGTGCCAGCAGCCGACAGAGAGGCTACGAGCAGCACTTC.

A few counts support this clonotype. V and J are TRBV4-1 and TRBJ2-5, with D unclear. The ends were cut back, 1 base at V and 2 bases at J, with 11 bases in the middle. Germline-derived CDR1 and CDR2 are MGHRA and YSYEKL. This CDR3 region has 15 residues. The DNA for the CDR3 is TGCGCCAGCAGCCAAGTAAGGGCAGTACAAGAGACCCAGTACTTC. Translated, it gives CASSQVRAVQETQYF.

This clonotype was picked up many times. CDR3 amino acids: CASSYFKGQGRMNTEAFF. In DNA form, the CDR3 reads TGTGCCAGCAGTTACTTTAAAGGGCAGGGCAGGATGAACACTGAAGCTTTCTTT. The rearrangement uses TRBV6-2 or TRBV6-3 and TRBJ1-1, with D perhaps TRBD1 (5 bases). Trimming took off 1 base at V and 0 bases at J, with 18 bases between the two ends. This CDR3 has 18 residues. Per germline, CDR1 MNHEY and CDR2 SVGEGT.

This clonotype was found many times. The CDR3 region has the DNA TGTGCCAGCACCTCCCCCCAGGGGAACTTCCCCTACGAGCAGTACTTC. Amino acid sequence: CASTSPQGNFPYEQYF. The rearrangement links TRBV2 to TRBJ2-7, with D possibly TRBD1 on 6 matching bases. Trimming took 7 bases from V and 2 from J, leaving 21 bases between them. Per germline, CDR1 SNHLY and CDR2 FYNNEI. The CDR3 runs to 16 residues.

The V call is TRBV6-1, the J call TRBJ1-2; 9 nucleotides match TRBD1. The germline CDR1 and CDR2 sequences are MNHNS and SASEGT. The CDR3 totals 15 residues. The V segment lost 6 bases and the J segment 1 base; nucleotides outside the gene matches: 6. The CDR3 loop is CASRAGTGSNYGYTF. CDR3 DNA sequence: TGTGCCAGCAGGGCCGGGACAGGGAGTAACTATGGCTACACCTTC.

The rearrangement uses TRBV3-1 and TRBJ2-5; 7 nucleotides match TRBD2. The CDR3 spans 15 residues. The V gene end was trimmed by 4 bases and the J gene end by 2 bases; junction bases not matched to a gene: 7. Germline-derived CDR1 and CDR2 are LGHDT and YNNKEL (reference sequence). DNA of the CDR3: TGTGCCAGCAGCCCTCGGTCTAGCGGACAAGAGACCCAGTACTTC. It specifies CASSPRSSGQETQYF.

The chain combines TRBV15 with TRBJ2-1; D unresolved. V shed 8 bases and J shed 2 bases, with 13 bases lying between them. The CDR3 covers 14 residues. Per the germline V gene, CDR1 is LNHNV and CDR2 is YYDKDF (reference sequence). The CDR3 here is CATSERRTYNEQFF. Written as DNA, the CDR3 is TGTGCCACCTCCGAGAGGAGAACCTACAATGAGCAGTTCTTC.

This clonotype was seen repeatedly, ten times or more. The chain has TRBV27 and TRBJ2-2; 7 nucleotides align to TRBD2. Germline CDR1 MNHEY, CDR2 SMNVEV (reference sequence). Losses at the gene ends were 3 bases for V and 6 bases for J; bases not matched to a gene: 7. The CDR3 has 15 residues. CDR3 DNA: TGTGCCAGCAGTTTGGGGGGGAAAGGCGCCGGGGAGCTGTTTTTT. It yields the protein CASSLGGKGAGELFF.

This clonotype was recorded at least ten times. The V call is TRBV28, the J call TRBJ2-1, with D maybe TRBD2 (6 bases). Deletions cut 7 bases from V and 0 bases from J, with 10 bases between. CDR1 is MDHEN and CDR2 is SYDVKM in the germline V gene. The CDR3 has 14 amino acids. CDR3 sequence: CASMRGSSYNEQFF. DNA of the CDR3: TGTGCCAGCATGCGGGGTAGCTCCTACAATGAGCAGTTCTTC.

There are a few counts of this clonotype. Here the CDR3 reads CASSPDRGEGLNLYEQYF. The CDR3 region has the DNA TGTGCCAGCAGTCCGGACAGGGGCGAGGGCCTTAATCTCTACGAGCAGTACTTC. The rearrangement uses TRBV28 and TRBJ2-7, with 9 bases that match TRBD1. The CDR3 spans 18 residues. The V gene's germline CDR1 is MDHEN and CDR2 SYDVKM. The trim removed 5 bases at V and 3 bases at J, leaving 17 bases unmatched.

In this sample, this clonotype turned up many times. This rearrangement joins TRBV28 to TRBJ1-2; tentatively, D is TRBD1 (5 bases). The germline V and J ends were trimmed by 5 bases and 2 bases, with 21 bases remaining between them. Germline CDR1 reads MDHEN; CDR2 reads SYDVKM. The CDR3 is 17 residues long. In nucleotides, the CDR3 is TGTGCCAGCAGTAACACGAATCTTCACAGGAACAACTATGGCTACACCTTC. Protein product: CASSNTNLHRNNYGYTF.

This sequence joins TRBV6-9 and TRBJ2-7; maybe TRBD2 (6 bases). This CDR3 is built from 14 residues. Per germline, CDR1 MNHGY and CDR2 SVAAGI. Trimming stripped 3 bases from V and 6 bases from J, with 15 bases between. The CDR3 bases are TGTGCCAGCAGTTACAAGGCGGGGTCTAGCGAGCAGTACTTC. It translates to CASSYKAGSSEQYF.

The V and J genes are TRBV20-1 and TRBJ2-7; 13 bases are a match to TRBD2. This CDR3 region has 14 residues. V lost 5 bases, J lost 5 bases, and 6 bases stayed unmatched. Germline loops: CDR1 DFQATT, CDR2 SNEGSKA (reference sequence). The CDR3 nucleotides read TGCAGTGCTCCCGGGACTAGCGGGGTCGACGAGCAGTACTTC. It specifies CSAPGTSGVDEQYF.

This clonotype occurred a few times. V is TRBV28 and J is TRBJ2-3; D gene uncertain. Per the germline V gene, CDR1 is MDHEN and CDR2 is SYDVKM. The CDR3 is 14 residues long. The germline V and J ends were trimmed by 1 base and 2 bases, with 7 bases remaining between them. CDR3 coding DNA: TGTGCCAGCAGTTTATCACTTCACACAGATACGCAGTATTTT. Translation gives CASSLSLHTDTQYF.

This clonotype was recorded at least ten times. J is TRBJ2-7 and V is TRBV28; 9 bases map to TRBD1. This CDR3 contains 15 residues. Germline trimming cut 4 bases from V and 0 bases from J; bases unmatched to any gene: 4. Germline CDR1 is MDHEN and CDR2 is SYDVKM. As DNA, the CDR3 is TGTGCCAGCAGTTCACAGGGGGCGATCTCCTACGAGCAGTACTTC. This gives the protein CASSSQGAISYEQYF. Full variable domain (missing parts from reference TRBV28 and TRBJ2-7): DVKVTQSSRYLVKRTGEKVFLECVQDMDHENMFWYRQDPGLGLRLIYFSYDVKMKEKGDIPEGYSVSREKKERFSLILESASTNQTSMYLCASSSQGAISYEQYFGPGTRLTVT.

In this sample, this clonotype turned up many times. J is TRBJ1-2 and V is TRBV30, with 12 bases matching TRBD1. J lost 6 bases, V lost 5 bases, and 16 bases had no gene match. CDR1 GTSNPN and CDR2 SVGIG come from the germline V gene (reference sequence). The CDR3 sequence is 17 residues long. This chain's CDR3 is CAWALGTGGARMDGYTF. CDR3 nucleotides: TGTGCCTGGGCGCTAGGGACAGGGGGCGCGAGGATGGATGGCTACACCTTC.

The sample holds many counts of this clonotype. V usage is TRBV12-3 or TRBV12-4 and J usage is TRBJ2-4, with D uncertain. The CDR3 runs 15 residues. The V gene lost 0 bases and the J gene lost 7 bases, with 13 bases spanning the gap. The DNA of the CDR3 is TGTGCCAGCAGTTTAGCGCTAACAGACACGAACATTCAGTACTTC. Encoded protein: CASSLALTDTNIQYF.